This TCR beta chain came from a study of blood T cell repertoires in COVID-19. The wider study: COVID-19 samples from acute and convalescent phases originated in the United States, Italy and Spain.

Trimming took 6 bases from V and 6 from J; bases not matched to a gene: 11. The CDR3 is made up of 14 amino acids. Germline-derived CDR1 and CDR2 are SNHLY and FYNNEI. As handled by the study authors: Amplifying reference gene primers gave estimates of nucleated cell counts. The protocol was immunoSEQ multiplex PCR, while the TCRdb copy is restricted to in-frame clones and leaves out a portion. D and trimming come from the DNA, and the V and J calls and clone size come from that table. The sample lists some 370,000 clones; 80% to 85% were seen once. V gene TRBV2 combines with J gene TRBJ2-7; 7 bases align to TRBD2. The receptor comes from a woman in her fifties or sixties who had recovered from COVID-19. The material sequenced was PBMCs or T cells enriched from blood (not recorded which). The CDR3 DNA is TGTGCCAGCAGGGTGAGGACTAGTGCGTTCGAGCAGTACTTC. This codes for CASRVRTSAFEQYF. Variable domain in full (rest from reference TRBV2 and TRBJ2-7): EPEVTQTPSHQVTQMGQEVILRCVPISNHLYFYWYRQILGQKVEFLVSFYNNEISEKSEIFDDQFSVERPDGSNFTLKIRSTKLEDSAMYFCASRVRTSAFEQYFGPGTRLTVT.